The subject of this entry is one T cell receptor (beta chain). This CDR3 is built from 16 residues. V lost 2 bases and J lost 2, with 13 bases in between. Germline V CDR1 and CDR2: LGHNT, FRNRAP. The data were produced by immunoSEQ multiplex PCR, yet TCRdb's version contains in-frame clones alone and is incomplete. The sample has about 84,000 clones; around 97% are singletons. This record comes from a study of technical replicates of blood from four donors. This sequence was found in a human donor in good health. Sample: T cells isolated from PBMCs. This chain connects TRBV12-5 to TRBJ2-1; no clear D gene. The CDR3 region is CASGLPDIRTYNEQFF. CDR3 DNA: TGTGCTAGTGGTTTGCCCGACATTCGAACCTACAATGAGCAGTTCTTC.